The sequence of this T cell receptor (beta chain) was determined in a study of Graves' ophthalmopathy and Graves' hyperthyroidism. Using RNA transcripts, the TCR beta CDR3 regions were amplified. RT-PCR with HTBI primers came first, then second-round multiplex PCR. TCRdb recomputed calls from the multiplex PCR reads with MiXCR, one row per CDR3 protein. Here the sample spans fewer than 350,000 distinct CDR3 sequences, roughly 15% being singletons. This clonotype has more than one count but fewer than ten. V was trimmed by 1 base and J by 0 bases, leaving 12 bases between them. The germline V gene encodes CDR1 MNHNS and CDR2 SASEGT. The CDR3 runs to 16 residues.

The chain carries TRBV6-1 and TRBJ1-1; tentatively, D is TRBD1 (5 bases). Specimen: peripheral blood. The TCR was taken from an adult man with Graves' ophthalmopathy. The DNA for the CDR3 is TGTGCCAGCAGTGAAGGGTCAGGGTCCCTGAACACTGAAGCTTTCTTT. This gives the protein CASSEGSGSLNTEAFF.